Given below is one T cell receptor (beta chain) in context. CDR1 is MNHEY and CDR2 is SVGAGI in the germline V gene. The CDR3 spans 15 residues. The junction had 1 base not matched to a gene; V was cut back by 0 bases and J by 5 bases. This entry belongs to a study of T cells after yellow fever vaccination. TCRdb processed the 5' RACE reads anew with MiXCR; each CDR3 protein has one entry. Of 300,000 or so distinct CDR3 sequences in the sample, 7% to 10% were seen once. This specimen consisted of PBMCs, obtained roughly 46 days after the first yellow fever vaccination. This chain connects TRBV6-5 to TRBJ1-5; 10 bases fit TRBD1. The clonotype originates from a young man who received the YFV17D yellow fever vaccine. CDR3: CASSYSGTGDQPQHF. Written as DNA, the CDR3 is TGTGCCAGCAGTTACTCCGGGACAGGGGATCAGCCCCAGCATTTT.